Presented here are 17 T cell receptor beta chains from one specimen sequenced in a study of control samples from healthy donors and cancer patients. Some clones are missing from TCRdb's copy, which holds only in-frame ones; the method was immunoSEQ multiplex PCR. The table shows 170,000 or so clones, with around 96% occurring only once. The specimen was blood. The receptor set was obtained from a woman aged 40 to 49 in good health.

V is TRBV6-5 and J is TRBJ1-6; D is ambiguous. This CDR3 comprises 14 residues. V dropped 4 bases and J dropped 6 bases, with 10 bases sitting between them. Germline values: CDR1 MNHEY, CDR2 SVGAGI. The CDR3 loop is CASSSRRGNSPLHF. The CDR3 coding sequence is TGTGCCAGCAGTTCCCGACGTGGTAATTCACCCCTCCACTTT.

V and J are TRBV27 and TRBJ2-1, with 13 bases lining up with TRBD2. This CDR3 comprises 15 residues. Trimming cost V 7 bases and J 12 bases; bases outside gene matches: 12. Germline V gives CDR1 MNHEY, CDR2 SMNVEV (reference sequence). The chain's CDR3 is CASMWGTSGEGGQFF. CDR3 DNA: TGTGCCAGCATGTGGGGGACTAGCGGGGAGGGCGGGCAGTTCTTC.

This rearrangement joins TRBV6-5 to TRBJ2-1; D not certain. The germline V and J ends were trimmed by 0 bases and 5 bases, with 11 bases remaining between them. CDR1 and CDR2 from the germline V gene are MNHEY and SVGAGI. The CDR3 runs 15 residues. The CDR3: CASSYSLVKNNEQFF. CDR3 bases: TGTGCCAGCAGTTACTCCCTAGTAAAGAACAATGAGCAGTTCTTC.

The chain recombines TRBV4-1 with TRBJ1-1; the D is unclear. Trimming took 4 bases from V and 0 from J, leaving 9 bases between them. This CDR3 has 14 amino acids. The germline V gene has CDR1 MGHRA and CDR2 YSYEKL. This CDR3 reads CASSRDMVNTEAFF. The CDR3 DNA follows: TGCGCCAGCAGCCGAGATATGGTGAACACTGAAGCTTTCTTT.

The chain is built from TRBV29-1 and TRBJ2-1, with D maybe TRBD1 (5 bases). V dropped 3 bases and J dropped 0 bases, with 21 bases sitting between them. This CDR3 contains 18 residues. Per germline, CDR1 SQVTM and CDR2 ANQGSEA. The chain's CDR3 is CSVDRETTGEGSYNEQFF. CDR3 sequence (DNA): TGCAGCGTTGACCGTGAAACTACAGGAGAAGGCTCCTACAATGAGCAGTTCTTC.

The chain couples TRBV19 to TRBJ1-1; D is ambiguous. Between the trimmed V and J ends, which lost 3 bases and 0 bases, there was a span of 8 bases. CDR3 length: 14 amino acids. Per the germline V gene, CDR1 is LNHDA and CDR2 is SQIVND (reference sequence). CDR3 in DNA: TGTGCCAGTAGTATTCAAGGACTGAACACTGAAGCTTTCTTT. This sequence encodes CASSIQGLNTEAFF.

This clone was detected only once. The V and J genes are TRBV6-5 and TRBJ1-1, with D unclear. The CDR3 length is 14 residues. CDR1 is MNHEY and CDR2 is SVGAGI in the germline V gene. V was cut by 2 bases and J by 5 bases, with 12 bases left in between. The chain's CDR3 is CASSYTLAETEAFF. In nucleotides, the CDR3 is TGTGCCAGCAGTTACACTCTGGCCGAGACTGAAGCTTTCTTT.

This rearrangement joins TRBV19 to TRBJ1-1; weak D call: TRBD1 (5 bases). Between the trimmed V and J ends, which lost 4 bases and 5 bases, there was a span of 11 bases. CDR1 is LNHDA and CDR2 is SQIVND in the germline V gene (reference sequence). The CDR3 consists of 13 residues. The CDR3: CASSRGTGTEAFF. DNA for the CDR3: TGTGCCAGTAGTAGGGGGACCGGAACTGAAGCTTTCTTT. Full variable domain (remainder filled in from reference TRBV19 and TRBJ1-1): DGGITQSPKYLFRKEGQNVTLSCEQNLNHDAMYWYRQDPGQGLRLIYYSQIVNDFQKGDIAEGYSVSREKKESFPLTVTSAQKNPTAFYLCASSRGTGTEAFFGQGTRLTVV.

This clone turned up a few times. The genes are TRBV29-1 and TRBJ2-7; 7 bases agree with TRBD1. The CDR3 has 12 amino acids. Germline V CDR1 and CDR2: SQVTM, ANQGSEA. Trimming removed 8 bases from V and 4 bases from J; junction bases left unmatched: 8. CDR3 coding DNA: TGCAGCCCAGACAGGGTGGGGTACGAGCAGTACTTC. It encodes CSPDRVGYEQYF.

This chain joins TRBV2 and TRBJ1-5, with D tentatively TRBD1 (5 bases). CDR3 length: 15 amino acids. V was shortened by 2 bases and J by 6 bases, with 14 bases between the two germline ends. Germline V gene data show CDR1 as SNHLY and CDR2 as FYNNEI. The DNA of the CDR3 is TGTGCCAGCAGTGAAAGTGACAGATCAAGTCAGCCCCAGCATTTT. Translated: CASSESDRSSQPQHF.

CDR3 in amino acids: CASSDRGNSPGYTF. CDR3 bases: TGTGCCAGCAGTGATAGAGGGAATTCGCCGGGCTACACCTTC. The chain carries TRBV6-1 and TRBJ1-2, with unresolved D. The V gene lost 3 bases and the J gene lost 8 bases, with 16 bases spanning the gap. The length of the CDR3 is 14 residues. Germline CDR1 MNHNS, CDR2 SASEGT.

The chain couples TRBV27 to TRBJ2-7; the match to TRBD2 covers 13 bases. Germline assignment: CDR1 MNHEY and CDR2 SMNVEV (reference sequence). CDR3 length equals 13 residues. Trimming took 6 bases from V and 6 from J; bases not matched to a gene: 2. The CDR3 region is CASRRLAGGEQYF. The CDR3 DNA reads TGTGCCAGCAGAAGACTAGCGGGAGGCGAGCAGTACTTC.

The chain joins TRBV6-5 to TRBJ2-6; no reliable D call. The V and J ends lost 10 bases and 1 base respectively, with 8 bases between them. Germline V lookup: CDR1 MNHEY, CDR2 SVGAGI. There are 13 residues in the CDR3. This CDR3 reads CATITSGANVLTF. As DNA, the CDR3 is TGTGCCACCATTACGTCTGGGGCCAACGTCCTGACTTTC.

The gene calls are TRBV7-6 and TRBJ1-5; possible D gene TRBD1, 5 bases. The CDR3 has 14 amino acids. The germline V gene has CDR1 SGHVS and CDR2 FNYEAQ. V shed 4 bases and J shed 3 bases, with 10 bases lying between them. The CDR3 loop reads CASSSAGDNQPQHF. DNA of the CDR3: TGTGCCAGCAGCTCAGCGGGGGACAATCAGCCCCAGCATTTT.

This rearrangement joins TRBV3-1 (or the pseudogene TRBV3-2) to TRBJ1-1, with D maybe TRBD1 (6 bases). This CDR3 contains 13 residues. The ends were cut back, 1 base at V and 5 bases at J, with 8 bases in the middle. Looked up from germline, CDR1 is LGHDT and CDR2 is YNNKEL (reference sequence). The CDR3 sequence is CASSQARGTEAFF. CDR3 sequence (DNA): TGTGCCAGCAGCCAAGCCAGGGGAACTGAAGCTTTCTTT.

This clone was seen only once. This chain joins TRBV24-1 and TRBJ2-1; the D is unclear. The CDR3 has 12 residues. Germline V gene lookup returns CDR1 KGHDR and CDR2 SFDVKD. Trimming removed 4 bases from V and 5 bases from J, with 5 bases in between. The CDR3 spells CATSDSNNEQFF. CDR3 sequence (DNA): TGTGCCACCAGTGACTCTAACAATGAGCAGTTCTTC.

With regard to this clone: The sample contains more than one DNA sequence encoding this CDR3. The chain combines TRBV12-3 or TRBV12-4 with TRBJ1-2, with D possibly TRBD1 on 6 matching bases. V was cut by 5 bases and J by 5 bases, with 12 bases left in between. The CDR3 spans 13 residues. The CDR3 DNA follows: TGTGCCAGCAGTCTTACAGGACAGTATGGCTACACCTTC. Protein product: CASSLTGQYGYTF.